This TCR beta chain is drawn from a study of blood T cells in healthy people across ages. The authors ran a second PCR of about 6 to 11 cycles using a sample-barcoded 5' primer and a J-beta primer mix. Template switching added a 12-random-nucleotide identifier to every cDNA molecule. Each CDR3 protein gets one entry after TCRdb re-called the 5' RACE reads with MiXCR. The sample holds around 1.5 million distinct CDR3 sequences, about 40% seen once. Trimming took off 2 bases at V and 8 bases at J, with 15 bases between the two ends. The germline gives CDR1 DFQATT, CDR2 SNEGSKA (reference sequence). The CDR3 loop spans 13 amino acids.

J is TRBJ1-2 and V is TRBV20-1; no clear D gene. The sequenced material came from blood. This clonotype was sampled from a woman younger than 35 in good health. CDR3 DNA sequence: TGCAGTGCTAGAATCGCAGGATTATCGGGCTACACCTTC. Amino acids: CSARIAGLSGYTF.